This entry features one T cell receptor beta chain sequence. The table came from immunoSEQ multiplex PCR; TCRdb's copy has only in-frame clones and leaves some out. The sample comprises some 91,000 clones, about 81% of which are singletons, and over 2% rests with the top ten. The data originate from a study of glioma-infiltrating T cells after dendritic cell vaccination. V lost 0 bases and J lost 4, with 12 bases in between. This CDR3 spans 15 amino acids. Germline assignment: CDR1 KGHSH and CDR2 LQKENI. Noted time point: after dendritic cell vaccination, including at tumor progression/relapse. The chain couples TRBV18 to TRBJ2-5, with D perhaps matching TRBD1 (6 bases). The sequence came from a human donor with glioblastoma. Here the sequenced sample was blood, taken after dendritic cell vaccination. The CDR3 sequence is CASSPPIGGGETQYF. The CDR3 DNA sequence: TGTGCCAGCTCACCACCCATTGGGGGCGGAGAGACCCAGTACTTC. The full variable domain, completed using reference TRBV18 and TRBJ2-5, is NAGVMQNPRHLVRRRGQEARLRCSPMKGHSHVYWYRQLPEEGLKFMVYLQKENIIDESGMPKERFSAEFPKEGPSILRIQQVVRGDSAAYFCASSPPIGGGETQYFGPGTRLLVL.